This entry lists 31 T cell receptor beta chains sequenced from one sample in a study of CXCR3-negative and CXCR3-positive naive CD8 T cells. cDNA libraries for TRB were generated by 5' RACE incorporating UMI labels. TCRdb reprocessed the 5' RACE reads, keeping one entry per CDR3 protein, no DNA. The clone table shows 70,000 to 95,000 distinct CDR3 sequences, with the ten largest holding roughly 1.5%. Sample: naive CXCR3- CD8+ T cells from blood. Subset of the sample: CD45RO-CCR7+CD27+CD95- naive CD8+ T cells lacking CXCR3 (TNR3-). The receptors were gathered from a human donor in good health. Some clones in this sample may be carry-over from other donors' samples.

J is TRBJ2-7 and V is TRBV12-3 or TRBV12-4; TCRdb's assignment of TRBD1 cannot be checked, as there is no DNA. This CDR3 is built from 13 residues. CDR3 loop: CASSPTTGWEQYF.

The V and J genes are TRBV11-2 and TRBJ2-7; TCRdb designates TRBD1, a call that cannot be tested without DNA. CDR1 is SGHAT and CDR2 is FQNNGV in the germline V gene. This CDR3 spans 15 amino acids. CDR3: CASSLEGQGPYEQYF.

V usage is TRBV7-9 and J usage is TRBJ2-5; TCRdb's D gene call, TRBD1, goes unchecked for lack of DNA. Germline values: CDR1 SEHNR, CDR2 FQNEAQ (reference sequence). This CDR3 region has 16 residues. The CDR3 loop reads CASSSNRGDREETQYF.

The V call is TRBV28, the J call TRBJ2-6. This CDR3 has 17 amino acids. Looked up from germline, CDR1 is MDHEN and CDR2 is SYDVKM. The chain's CDR3 is CASNTRSSSSGANVLTF.

This chain uses TRBV6-6 with TRBJ2-7; with no DNA, the TCRdb D assignment of TRBD2 cannot be verified. This CDR3 comprises 14 residues. The V gene's germline CDR1 is MNHNY and CDR2 SVGAGI (reference sequence). CDR3: CASSYDSEAYEQYF.

The chain employs TRBV4-1 and TRBJ2-7; TCRdb returns TRBD1, unconfirmable since there is no DNA. The CDR3 is made up of 16 amino acids. The germline V gene encodes CDR1 MGHRA and CDR2 YSYEKL. CDR3 amino acids: CASSQGGQASSYEQYF.

CDR3 region: CASTGTETSNIPYGYTF. The V gene is TRBV2, the J gene TRBJ1-2; lacking DNA, the TRBD1 call made by TCRdb goes unchecked. Looked up from germline, CDR1 is SNHLY and CDR2 is FYNNEI. This CDR3 has 17 residues. The whole variable domain, remainder taken from reference TRBV2 and TRBJ1-2, is EPEVTQTPSHQVTQMGQEVILRCVPISNHLYFYWYRQILGQKVEFLVSFYNNEISEKSEIFDDQFSVERPDGSNFTLKIRSTKLEDSAMYFCASTGTETSNIPYGYTFGSGTRLTVV.

The chain combines TRBV6-6 with TRBJ1-5; TCRdb calls TRBD1, which cannot be checked without DNA. This CDR3 comprises 15 residues. Germline lookup yields CDR1 MNHNY and CDR2 SVGAGI (reference sequence). The CDR3 sequence is CASKRQTNSNQPQHF.

This sequence joins TRBV5-1 and TRBJ2-3; the D call of TRBD1 rests on TCRdb alone, since no DNA is present to check it. The V gene's germline CDR1 is SGHRS and CDR2 YFSETQ. The CDR3 runs 17 residues. CDR3 loop: CASSLAKDRLNTDTQYF.

The rearrangement links TRBV25-1 to TRBJ2-3; as DNA is missing, the TRBD1 call by TCRdb cannot be tested. CDR3 length equals 13 residues. Germline V gives CDR1 MGHDK, CDR2 SYGVNS. CDR3 amino acids: CASREGGGYTQYF.

This rearrangement joins TRBV6-6 to TRBJ1-1. Germline-derived CDR1 and CDR2 are MNHNY and SVGAGI (reference sequence). This CDR3 has 13 residues. Here the CDR3 reads CASSDGENTEAFF.

The chain uses TRBV10-3 and TRBJ2-1; with no DNA, the TCRdb D assignment of TRBD1 cannot be verified. The CDR3 contains 13 residues. Germline assignment: CDR1 ENHRY and CDR2 SYGVKD. CDR3: CAILSGTYNEQFF.

The chain recombines TRBV5-6 with TRBJ2-7; TCRdb reports TRBD1, a call that lacks DNA to check it against. Germline-derived CDR1 and CDR2 are SGHDT and YYEEEE. The CDR3 contains 16 residues. CDR3 in amino acids: CAISLRQGGPLYEQYF. The whole variable domain, remainder taken from reference TRBV5-6 and TRBJ2-7, is DAGVTQSPTHLIKTRGQQVTLRCSPKSGHDTVSWYQQALGQGPQFIFQYYEEEERQRGNFPDRFSGHQFPNYSSELNVNALLLGDSALYLCAISLRQGGPLYEQYFGPGTRLTVT.

The chain employs TRBV7-8 and TRBJ2-5; checking the TCRdb D call of TRBD2 is not possible without DNA. Germline V gene data show CDR1 as SGHVS and CDR2 as FQNEAQ. There are 15 residues in the CDR3. CDR3 residues: CASSYDPIARETQYF.

The CDR3 sequence is CASSLAYTEAFF. The V and J genes are TRBV11-3 and TRBJ1-1. The CDR3 consists of 12 residues. From germline, CDR1 is SGHNT and CDR2 YENEEA.

The chain recombines TRBV29-1 with TRBJ2-5; TCRdb designates TRBD1, a call that cannot be tested without DNA. Germline V lookup: CDR1 SQVTM, CDR2 ANQGSEA. This CDR3 contains 13 residues. The CDR3 protein is CSVETRGEETQYF.

The rearrangement joins TRBV29-1 to TRBJ2-2. The CDR3 runs to 14 residues. Germline V lookup: CDR1 SQVTM, CDR2 ANQGSEA. CDR3: CSVEGYRNTGELFF.

This rearrangement joins TRBV7-9 to TRBJ2-1. Germline V gene lookup returns CDR1 SEHNR and CDR2 FQNEAQ (reference sequence). CDR3 size: 13 residues. The CDR3 protein is CASSNQDYNEQFF. The full variable domain, its missing parts supplied by reference TRBV7-9 and TRBJ2-1, is DTGVSQNPRHKITKRGQNVTFRCDPISEHNRLYWYRQTLGQGPEFLTYFQNEAQLEKSRLLSDRFSAERPKGSFSTLEIQRTEQGDSAMYLCASSNQDYNEQFFGPGTRLTVL.

The rearrangement links TRBV29-1 to TRBJ2-1; the D call from TCRdb, TRBD2, cannot be confirmed without DNA. The CDR3 is 13 amino acids. Germline-derived CDR1 and CDR2 are SQVTM and ANQGSEA. The chain's CDR3 is CSAGLPTYNEQFF.

The rearrangement uses TRBV29-1 and TRBJ2-1; as DNA is missing, the TRBD2 call by TCRdb cannot be tested. This CDR3 has 15 amino acids. The germline CDR1 and CDR2 sequences are SQVTM and ANQGSEA. This CDR3 reads CSVEDQGGGNNEQFF.

Here the CDR3 reads CASSASGSWTGELFF. The rearrangement joins TRBV9 to TRBJ2-2. Germline values: CDR1 SGDLS, CDR2 YYNGEE. The CDR3 extends over 15 amino acids.

The chain uses TRBV21-1 and TRBJ1-1. TRBV21-1 is annotated as a pseudogene. The CDR3 contains 13 residues. The CDR3 spells CASRKIRNTEAFF.

This chain links TRBV5-5 with TRBJ2-7. In germline, CDR1 is SGHKS, CDR2 YYEKEE (reference sequence). The CDR3 is made up of 13 amino acids. The CDR3 loop reads CASSLALTYEQYF.

The rearrangement uses TRBV29-1 and TRBJ2-1; the TRBD1 assignment by TCRdb is unverifiable without DNA. The CDR3 contains 15 residues. CDR1 is SQVTM, CDR2 ANQGSEA, per germline. This CDR3 is CSVTTGGEPYNEQFF.

The gene calls are TRBV28 and TRBJ2-7; TCRdb calls TRBD1, which cannot be checked without DNA. This CDR3 is 12 amino acids long. CDR1 MDHEN and CDR2 SYDVKM come from the germline V gene. The CDR3 is CASSLLGPEQYF.

The chain carries TRBV29-1 and TRBJ1-1. The length of the CDR3 is 11 residues. Looked up from germline, CDR1 is SQVTM and CDR2 is ANQGSEA. The CDR3 here is CSVVSGPEAFF.

The chain links TRBV4-1 to TRBJ2-5; TCRdb names TRBD2, which stays unverified in the absence of DNA. The CDR3 has 14 residues. CDR1 is MGHRA, CDR2 YSYEKL, per germline. The CDR3 protein is CASSHVAGGETQYF.

The chain couples TRBV29-1 to TRBJ2-1; the D gene TCRdb calls, TRBD1, cannot be checked with no DNA. Germline values: CDR1 SQVTM, CDR2 ANQGSEA. This CDR3 comprises 15 residues. CDR3 amino acids: CSVEEVRATYNEQFF.

This sequence joins TRBV7-9 and TRBJ2-7; TCRdb designates TRBD1, a call that cannot be tested without DNA. The CDR3 runs 16 residues. The germline gives CDR1 SEHNR, CDR2 FQNEAQ (reference sequence). The chain's CDR3 is CASSLAGQQGPPEQYF.

The V and J genes are TRBV7-3 and TRBJ2-1. The CDR3 runs to 14 residues. CDR1 is SGHTA, CDR2 FQGTGA, per germline. CDR3 in amino acids: CASSLTGSGNEQFF.

The genes are TRBV25-1 and TRBJ2-1; TCRdb's D call of TRBD1 is untestable without DNA. Per germline, CDR1 MGHDK and CDR2 SYGVNS. CDR3 size: 13 residues. The CDR3 spells CASSPPGYGEQFF.